This T cell receptor beta chain comes out of a study of T cells in Graves' hyperthyroidism and ophthalmopathy. The study, taken as a whole, reports: Ophthalmopathy was predicted by the model a median of approximately 6 months ahead of onset.

Worth noting for this clonotype: Its antigen remains unknown.

It was less than 13 ml of fresh peripheral blood that supplied the PBMCs. From RNA transcripts, TCR beta CDR3 regions were amplified. First-round RT-PCR targeting the TCR CDR3 was performed with the HTBI primer set. MiXCR, applied by TCRdb to the multiplex PCR reads, yields one record per CDR3 protein. The sample has around 350,000 distinct CDR3 sequences, approximately 20% seen once. Sequenced input: blood. The clonotype originates from a young woman with Graves' hyperthyroidism.

This chain's CDR3 is CASRAGQGILPQHF. The CDR3 DNA is TGTGCCAGCAGAGCCGGACAGGGGATTTTGCCCCAGCATTTT. The chain recombines TRBV6-2 or TRBV6-3 with TRBJ1-5, with TRBD1 identical over 9 bases. CDR3 length equals 14 residues. Germline assignment: CDR1 MNHEY and CDR2 SVGEGT. V dropped 6 bases and J dropped 9; count of bases not matched to a gene: 9.